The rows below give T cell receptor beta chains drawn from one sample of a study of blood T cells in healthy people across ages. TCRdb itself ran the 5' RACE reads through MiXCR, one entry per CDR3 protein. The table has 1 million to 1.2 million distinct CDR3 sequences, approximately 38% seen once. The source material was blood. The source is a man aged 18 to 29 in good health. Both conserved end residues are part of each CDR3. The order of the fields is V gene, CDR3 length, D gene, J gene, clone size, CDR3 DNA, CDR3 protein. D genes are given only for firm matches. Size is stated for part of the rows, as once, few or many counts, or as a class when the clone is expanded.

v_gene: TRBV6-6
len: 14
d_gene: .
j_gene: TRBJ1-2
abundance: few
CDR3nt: TGTGCCAGCAGCCCTTTGAGGCAGAACTATGGCTACACCTTC
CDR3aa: CASSPLRQNYGYTF

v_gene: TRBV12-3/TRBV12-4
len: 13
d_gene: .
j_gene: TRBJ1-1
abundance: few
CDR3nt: TGTGCCAGCAGTGTTTTGGTGAACACTGAAGCTTTCTTT
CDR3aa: CASSVLVNTEAFF

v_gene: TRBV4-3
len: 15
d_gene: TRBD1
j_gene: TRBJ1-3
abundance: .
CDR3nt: TGCGCCAGCAGCCAAGACGGGACAGTTGGAAACACCATATATTTT
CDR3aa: CASSQDGTVGNTIYF

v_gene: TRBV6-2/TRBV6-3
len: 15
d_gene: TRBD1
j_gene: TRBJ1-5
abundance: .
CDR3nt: TGTGCCAGCACCGAGGGTTCAGGGGGCGGAAGGCCCCAGCATTTT
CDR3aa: CASTEGSGGGRPQHF

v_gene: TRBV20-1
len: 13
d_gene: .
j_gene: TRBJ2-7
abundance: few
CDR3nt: TGCAGTGCTAGGGCGGGGAAAAGGGACGAGCAGTACTTC
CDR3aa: CSARAGKRDEQYF

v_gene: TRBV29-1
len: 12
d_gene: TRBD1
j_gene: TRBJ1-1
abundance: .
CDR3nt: TGCAGCGTACTACAGGGGGGTACTGAAGCTTTCTTT
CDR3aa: CSVLQGGTEAFF

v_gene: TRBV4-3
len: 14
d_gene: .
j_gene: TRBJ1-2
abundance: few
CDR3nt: TGCGCCAGCAGCCAAGATCGGCAGTCTTCCCACTACACCTTC
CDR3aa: CASSQDRQSSHYTF

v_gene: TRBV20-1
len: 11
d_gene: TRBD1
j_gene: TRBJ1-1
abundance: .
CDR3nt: TGCAGTGCCCAGGACAGGCGTGAAGCTTTCTTT
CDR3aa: CSAQDRREAFF

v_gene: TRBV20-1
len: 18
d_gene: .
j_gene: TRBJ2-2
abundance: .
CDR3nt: TGCAGTGCTAGAGATGGTAAGAGAGGAACGGCGAACACCGGGGAGCTGTTTTTT
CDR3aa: CSARDGKRGTANTGELFF

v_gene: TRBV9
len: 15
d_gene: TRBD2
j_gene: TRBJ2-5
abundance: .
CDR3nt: TGTGCCAGCAGCTCCGGACTAGCGGGGACCAATGAGCAGTACTTC
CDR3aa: CASSSGLAGTNEQYF

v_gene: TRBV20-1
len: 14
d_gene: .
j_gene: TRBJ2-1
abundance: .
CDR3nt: TGCAGTGCTGGCACCGGGACAAGCTACAATGAGCAGTTCTTC
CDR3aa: CSAGTGTSYNEQFF

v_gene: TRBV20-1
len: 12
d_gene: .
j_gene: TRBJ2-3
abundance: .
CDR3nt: TGCAGTGCGTTTCGACTTACAGATACGCAGTATTTT
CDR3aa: CSAFRLTDTQYF

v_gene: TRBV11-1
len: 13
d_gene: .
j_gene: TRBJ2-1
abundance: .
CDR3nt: TGTGCCAGCAGCGTAGGGTCTCCGGAGAAGCAGTTCTTC
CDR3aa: CASSVGSPEKQFF

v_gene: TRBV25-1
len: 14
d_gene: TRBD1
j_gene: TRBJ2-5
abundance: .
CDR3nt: TGTGCCAGCAGTGATGAGGGGGCCTGGGAGACCCAGTACTTC
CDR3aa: CASSDEGAWETQYF

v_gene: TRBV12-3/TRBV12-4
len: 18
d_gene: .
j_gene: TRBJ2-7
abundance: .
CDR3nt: TGTGCCAGCAGTTTCCTCGTCACCAGGGGACTACTTACCTACGAGCAGTACTTC
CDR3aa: CASSFLVTRGLLTYEQYF

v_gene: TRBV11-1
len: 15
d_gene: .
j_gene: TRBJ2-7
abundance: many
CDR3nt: TGTGCCAGCAGCTTAGCGGGAGCTTCCTTCTACGAGCAGTACTTC
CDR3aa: CASSLAGASFYEQYF

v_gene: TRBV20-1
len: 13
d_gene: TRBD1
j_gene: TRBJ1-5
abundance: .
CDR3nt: TGCAGTGCTAGAACAGGGGCGGGTGAGCCCCAGCATTTT
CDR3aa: CSARTGAGEPQHF

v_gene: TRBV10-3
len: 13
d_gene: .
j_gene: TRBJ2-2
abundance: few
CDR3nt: TGTGCCATCAGGGAGACAATTGCCGGGGAGCTGTTTTTT
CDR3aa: CAIRETIAGELFF

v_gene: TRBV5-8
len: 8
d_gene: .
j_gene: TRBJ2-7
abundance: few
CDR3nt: TGTGCCACCTACGAGCAGTACTTC
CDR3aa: CATYEQYF

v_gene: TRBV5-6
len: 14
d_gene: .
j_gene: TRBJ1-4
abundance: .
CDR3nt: TGTGCCAGCAGCCTACGTGGGGTAAGGGAAAAACTGTTTTTT
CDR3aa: CASSLRGVREKLFF

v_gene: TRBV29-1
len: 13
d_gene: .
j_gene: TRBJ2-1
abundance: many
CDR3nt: TGCAGCGTTGAGTACTGGGTGGACAATGAGCAGTTCTTC
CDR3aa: CSVEYWVDNEQFF

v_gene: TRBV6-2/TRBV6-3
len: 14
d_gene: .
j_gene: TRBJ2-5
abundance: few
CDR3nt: TGTGCCAGCAGGCGACACGCCCCACAAGAGACCCAGTACTTC
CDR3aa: CASRRHAPQETQYF

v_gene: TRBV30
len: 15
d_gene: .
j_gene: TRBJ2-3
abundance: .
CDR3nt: TGTGCCTGGAGAATTAGGCGGGGGCACCGAGGTACGCAGTATTTT
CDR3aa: CAWRIRRGHRGTQYF

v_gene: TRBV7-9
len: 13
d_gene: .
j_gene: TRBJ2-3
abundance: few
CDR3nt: TGTGCCAGGGCCGGCAGCTCCACAGATACGCAGTATTTT
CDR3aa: CARAGSSTDTQYF

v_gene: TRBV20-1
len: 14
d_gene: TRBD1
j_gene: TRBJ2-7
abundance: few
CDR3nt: TGCAGTGCTCTATCCGGGACAGGGCCATACGAGCAGTACTTC
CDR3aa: CSALSGTGPYEQYF

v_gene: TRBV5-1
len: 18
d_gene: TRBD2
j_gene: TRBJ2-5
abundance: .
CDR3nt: TGCGCCAGCAGCTTGGCTTGGGGGGGGACTAGCGAGTTTGGAGAGCAGTACTTC
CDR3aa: CASSLAWGGTSEFGEQYF

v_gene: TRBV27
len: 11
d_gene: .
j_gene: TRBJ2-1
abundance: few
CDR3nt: TGTGCCAGCAGCCGCGAGGATGAGCAGTTCTTC
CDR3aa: CASSREDEQFF

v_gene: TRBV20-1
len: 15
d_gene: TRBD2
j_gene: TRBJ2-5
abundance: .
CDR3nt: TGCAGTGCTAGAGTCGGAGCGGGGGGTCAAGAGACCCAGTACTTC
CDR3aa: CSARVGAGGQETQYF

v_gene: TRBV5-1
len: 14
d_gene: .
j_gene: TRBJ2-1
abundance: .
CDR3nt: TGCGCCAGCAGCTTGGATGGGGGATACAATGAGCAGTTCTTC
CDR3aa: CASSLDGGYNEQFF

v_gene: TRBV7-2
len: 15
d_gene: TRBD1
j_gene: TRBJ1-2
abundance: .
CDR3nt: TGTGCCAGCAGCCAAGACAGGGTTATTAACTATGGCTACACCTTC
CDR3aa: CASSQDRVINYGYTF

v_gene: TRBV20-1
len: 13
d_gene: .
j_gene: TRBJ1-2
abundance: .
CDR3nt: TGCAGTGCGGCCGGGCCTACTAACTATGGCTACACCTTC
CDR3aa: CSAAGPTNYGYTF

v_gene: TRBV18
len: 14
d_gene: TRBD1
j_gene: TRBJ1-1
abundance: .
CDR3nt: TGTGCCAGCTCACCGGACAGGGGGAGCGCTGAAGCTTTCTTT
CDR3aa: CASSPDRGSAEAFF

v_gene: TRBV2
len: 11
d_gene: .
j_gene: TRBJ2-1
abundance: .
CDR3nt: TGTGCCAGCAGTGAGGGTTTAGGGCAGTTCTTC
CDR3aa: CASSEGLGQFF

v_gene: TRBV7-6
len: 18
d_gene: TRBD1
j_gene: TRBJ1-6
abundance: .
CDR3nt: TGTGCCAGCAGCCCAGAGGGACAGGGCCTGCGCCTTAATTCACCCCTCCACTTT
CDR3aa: CASSPEGQGLRLNSPLHF

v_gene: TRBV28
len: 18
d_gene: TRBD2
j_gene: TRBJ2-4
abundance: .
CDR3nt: TGTGCCAGCAGGGATAGGACTAGCGGGGGCTTAGCCAAAAACATTCAGTACTTC
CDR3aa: CASRDRTSGGLAKNIQYF

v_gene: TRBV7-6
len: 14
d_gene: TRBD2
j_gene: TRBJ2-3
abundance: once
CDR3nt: TGTGCCAGCAGTCCTAGCGGGGGCGTAGATACGCAGTATTTT
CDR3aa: CASSPSGGVDTQYF

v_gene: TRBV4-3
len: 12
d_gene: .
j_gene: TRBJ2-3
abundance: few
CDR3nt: TGCGCCAGCAGCCAAGGTATGGACGGGCAGTATTTT
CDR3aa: CASSQGMDGQYF

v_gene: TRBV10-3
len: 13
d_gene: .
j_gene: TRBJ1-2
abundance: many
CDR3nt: TGTGCCATCAGTGGAGGTGCAAGCTATGGCTACACCTTC
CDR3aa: CAISGGASYGYTF

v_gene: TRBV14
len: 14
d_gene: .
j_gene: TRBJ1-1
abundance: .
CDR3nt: TGTGCCAGCAGCCCCATCGGACTTTTCACTGAAGCTTTCTTT
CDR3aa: CASSPIGLFTEAFF

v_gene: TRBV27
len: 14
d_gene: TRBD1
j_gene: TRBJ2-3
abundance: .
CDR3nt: TGTGCCAGCAGCGGGACAGCCGCAAAAGATACGCAGTATTTT
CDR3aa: CASSGTAAKDTQYF

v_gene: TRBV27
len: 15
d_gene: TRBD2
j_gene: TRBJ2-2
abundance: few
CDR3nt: TGTGCCAGCAGTTTAGGGACTAGCGCCACCGGGGAGCTGTTTTTT
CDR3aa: CASSLGTSATGELFF

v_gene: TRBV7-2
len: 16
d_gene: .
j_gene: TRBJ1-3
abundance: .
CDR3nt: TGTGCCAGCGCCTCGCCGTCAGGGGCCTCTGGAAACACCATATATTTT
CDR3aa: CASASPSGASGNTIYF

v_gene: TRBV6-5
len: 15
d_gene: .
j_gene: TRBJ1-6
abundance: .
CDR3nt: TGTGCCAACAGCCCCCAAGGGGAGTATAATTCACCCCTCCACTTT
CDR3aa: CANSPQGEYNSPLHF

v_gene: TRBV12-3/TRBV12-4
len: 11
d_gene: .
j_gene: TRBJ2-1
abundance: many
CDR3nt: TGTGCCAGCAGCATACGTAATGAGCAGTTCTTC
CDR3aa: CASSIRNEQFF

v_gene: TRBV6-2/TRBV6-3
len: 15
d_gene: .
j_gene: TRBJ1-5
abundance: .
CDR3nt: TGTGCCAGCAGTTATCAAGGGTATAGCAATCAGCCCCAGCATTTT
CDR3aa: CASSYQGYSNQPQHF

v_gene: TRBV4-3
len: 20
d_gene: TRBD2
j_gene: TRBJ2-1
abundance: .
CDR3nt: TGCGCCAGCAGCCAAGATGTGCGGCAGGGCGGGGGGAGGTCCTACAATGAGCAGTTCTTC
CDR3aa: CASSQDVRQGGGRSYNEQFF

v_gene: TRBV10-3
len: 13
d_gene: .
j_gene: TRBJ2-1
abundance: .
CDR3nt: TGTGCCATCGGCGGGGACCAATACAATGAGCAGTTCTTC
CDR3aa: CAIGGDQYNEQFF

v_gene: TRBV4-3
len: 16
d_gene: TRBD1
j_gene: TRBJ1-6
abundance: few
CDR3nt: TGCGCCAGCAGCCAAGCATCATACAGGGGCAATTCACCCCTCCACTTT
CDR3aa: CASSQASYRGNSPLHF

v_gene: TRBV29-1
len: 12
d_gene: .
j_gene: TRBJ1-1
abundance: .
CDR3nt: TGCAGCGTTGAAGAATCGGATCCTGAAGCTTCCTTT
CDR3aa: CSVEESDPEASF

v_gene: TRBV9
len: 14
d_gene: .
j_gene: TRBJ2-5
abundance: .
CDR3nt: TGTGCCAGCAGCGTAGGCACAGAAGCTCTCGGGCAGTACTTC
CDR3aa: CASSVGTEALGQYF

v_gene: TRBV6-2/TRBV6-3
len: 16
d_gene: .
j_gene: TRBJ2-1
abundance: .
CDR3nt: TGTGCCAGCAGACATTTAACCCTAAGCTCCTACAATGAGCAGTTCTTC
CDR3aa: CASRHLTLSSYNEQFF

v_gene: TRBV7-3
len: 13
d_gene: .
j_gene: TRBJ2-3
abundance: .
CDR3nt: TGTGCCAGCAGCTCAAGCGGACTCCGAACGCAGTATTTT
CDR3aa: CASSSSGLRTQYF

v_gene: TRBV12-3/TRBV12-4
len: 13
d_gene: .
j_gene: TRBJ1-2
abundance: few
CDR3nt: TGTGCCAGCAGTGTTCCAGGGTCCTATGGCTACACCTTC
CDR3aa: CASSVPGSYGYTF

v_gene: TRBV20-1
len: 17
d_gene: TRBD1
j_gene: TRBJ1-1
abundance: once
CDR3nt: TGCAGTGCTAGAGTCGTGGGACAGGGGGCGGTGAACACTGAAGCTTTCTTT
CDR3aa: CSARVVGQGAVNTEAFF

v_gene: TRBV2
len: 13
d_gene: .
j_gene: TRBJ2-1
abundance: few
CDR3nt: TGTGCCAGCAAGGGGGGCTTTTACAATGAGCAGTTCTTC
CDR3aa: CASKGGFYNEQFF

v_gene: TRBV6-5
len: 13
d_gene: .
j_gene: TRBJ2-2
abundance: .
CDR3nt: TGTGCCAGCAGTTACGGGGAGAGCGGGGAGCTGTTTTTT
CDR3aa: CASSYGESGELFF

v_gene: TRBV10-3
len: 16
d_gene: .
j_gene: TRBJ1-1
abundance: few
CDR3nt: TGTGCCATCAGTGGTATGGCAGGGGCCGCGAACACTGAAGCTTTCTTT
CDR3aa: CAISGMAGAANTEAFF